This T cell receptor beta chain was identified during a study of shared clonotypes between healthy human individuals. Study-wide context: Participating donors consisted of a couple of women and a few men aged 18 to 49.

The study, taken as a whole, reports: Richness estimates generally favored naive over memory subsets. Rarefaction gave evidence that sorted-subset sequencing remained incomplete despite large depth.

On this clone itself: Its antigen remains unidentified.

Naive CD8 cells lacked CD45RO and underwent positive selection for CCR7, leaving out terminally differentiated effector memory CD45RA+ cells. Those who donated, Caucasian adults without exception, all lived in Nashville, Tennessee. Sequencing used immunoSEQ multiplex PCR; TCRdb keeps in-frame clones, though not all of them. The sample yields 1.5 million to 2.5 million clones, approximately 94% seen once. CDR3 length: 15 residues. The germline CDR1 and CDR2 sequences are SGHKS and YYEKEE (reference sequence). V lost 1 base, J lost 2 bases, and 12 bases lay in between. The clonotype comes from a man aged 18 to 35 in good health. Sequencing was performed on naive CD8+ T cells sorted from blood. The chain joins TRBV5-5 to TRBJ2-5; D gene unclear. The CDR3 reads CASSLTPLPQETQYF. The CDR3 DNA sequence: TGTGCCAGCAGCTTGACGCCCTTACCACAAGAGACCCAGTACTTC.